The 10 T cell receptor beta chains below come from one sample, sequenced in a study of T-cell reconstitution after alpha-beta-depleted transplantation in children. It was with unique molecular identifiers that the TCRbeta library was prepared. TCRdb reanalysed the PCR reads using MiXCR and keeps one entry per CDR3 protein. This repertoire shows around 600,000 distinct CDR3 sequences, more than 9% found once; its top ten account for less than 4.5%. This specimen was PBMCs from the stem cell graft donor, taken from the stem cell graft. The receptors shown here come from a human donor who donated a stem cell graft to a child with acute myeloid leukemia.

To note about this clonotype: One end of the junction is discordant with germline, which a read error may explain. The rearrangement uses TRBV7-7 and TRBJ2-1, with 7 nucleotides matching TRBD2. Germline-derived CDR1 and CDR2 are SSHAT and FNYEAQ (reference sequence). The CDR3 has 15 amino acids. The CDR3 loop reads CASSSGTPGGDEQFF. CDR3 nucleotide sequence: TGTGCTAGCAGCTCCGGGACTCCTGGGGGGGATGAGCAGTTCTTC.

The chain employs TRBV7-9 and TRBJ2-1; the D gene is possibly TRBD1 (6 bases). The V end lost 1 base, the J end lost 10 bases, and 20 bases lay between the germline ends. The CDR3 runs to 16 residues. Germline values: CDR1 SEHNR, CDR2 FQNEAQ (reference sequence). The CDR3 coding sequence is TGTGCCAGCAGCTTAGTAAGACAGGAGCTAAGAAGAGAGCAGTTCTTC. Amino acid sequence: CASSLVRQELRREQFF.

This clonotype was seen ten or more times. The chain carries TRBV30 and TRBJ2-7; D is undetermined. The germline V gene has CDR1 GTSNPN and CDR2 SVGIG (reference sequence). Trimming left V 0 bases short and J 6 bases short, with 9 bases between. CDR3 size: 12 residues. The CDR3 sequence: CAWSVTQGEQYF. The CDR3 nucleotides are TGTGCCTGGAGTGTGACCCAAGGCGAGCAGTACTTC.

This clonotype was counted between two and nine times. V usage is TRBV29-1 and J usage is TRBJ1-2, with 7 bases fitting TRBD1. The CDR3 spans 14 residues. The germline V gene has CDR1 SQVTM and CDR2 ANQGSEA. Germline trimming cut 2 bases from V and 6 bases from J; bases unmatched to any gene: 9. CDR3 residues: CSVERGARGDGYTF. The CDR3 region has the DNA TGCAGCGTTGAAAGAGGGGCCAGGGGGGATGGCTACACCTTC.

This clonotype was counted between two and nine times. The rearrangement links TRBV3-1 to TRBJ1-4, with 8 positions matching TRBD1. The CDR3 covers 17 residues. Per the germline V gene, CDR1 is LGHDT and CDR2 is YNNKEL (reference sequence). With V trimmed by 1 base and J by 4 bases, 8 bases remained unmatched. CDR3 in amino acids: CASSQVDRGKGNEKLFF. CDR3 sequence (DNA): TGTGCCAGCAGCCAAGTCGACAGGGGAAAGGGTAATGAAAAACTGTTTTTT.

This clonotype was counted a few times. This sequence joins TRBV2 and TRBJ2-7; D remains ambiguous. The CDR3 totals 12 residues. V shed 8 bases and J shed 4 bases, with 12 bases lying between them. CDR1 is SNHLY, CDR2 FYNNEI, per germline. CDR3 in amino acids: CASGPTGYEQYF. The CDR3 DNA reads as TGTGCCAGCGGACCCACCGGGTACGAGCAGTACTTC.

The chain is built from TRBV11-2 and TRBJ2-1, with 8 bases aligning to TRBD2. The CDR3 contains 17 residues. J lost 2 bases, V lost 0 bases, and 6 bases had no gene match. CDR1 is SGHAT and CDR2 is FQNNGV in the germline V gene. CDR3 in amino acids: CASSLDLAGGPYNEQFF. CDR3 nucleotide sequence: TGTGCCAGCAGCTTAGATCTTGCGGGAGGCCCCTACAATGAGCAGTTCTTC.

This clonotype showed up just a few times. The genes are TRBV11-2 and TRBJ2-5, with D possibly TRBD2 on 5 matching bases. Germline V gene sequence: CDR1 SGHAT, CDR2 FQNNGV. Trimming removed 0 bases from V and 1 base from J, with 18 bases in between. This CDR3 region has 18 residues. CDR3 DNA sequence: TGTGCCAGCAGCTTAGAGGTTGGCAACCTAGCTACCCAAGAGACCCAGTACTTC. This codes for CASSLEVGNLATQETQYF.

CDR3 nucleotides: TGCGCCAGCAGCTTGGGAACACGGCGCCCCCCAGATACGCAGTATTTT. Amino acids: CASSLGTRRPPDTQYF. The chain carries TRBV5-1 and TRBJ2-3; no definite D call. V lost 0 bases and J 4 bases, leaving 15 bases between the germline ends. The CDR3 runs to 16 residues. Looked up from germline, CDR1 is SGHRS and CDR2 is YFSETQ.

The chain carries TRBV20-1 and TRBJ2-2, with 11 bases identical to TRBD2. J lost 4 bases, V lost 6 bases, and 7 bases had no gene match. CDR1 DFQATT and CDR2 SNEGSKA come from the germline V gene (reference sequence). The CDR3 has 15 amino acids. The CDR3 reads CSAKGGTSGTGELFF. CDR3 sequence (DNA): TGCAGTGCCAAAGGTGGGACTAGCGGCACCGGGGAGCTGTTTTTT.